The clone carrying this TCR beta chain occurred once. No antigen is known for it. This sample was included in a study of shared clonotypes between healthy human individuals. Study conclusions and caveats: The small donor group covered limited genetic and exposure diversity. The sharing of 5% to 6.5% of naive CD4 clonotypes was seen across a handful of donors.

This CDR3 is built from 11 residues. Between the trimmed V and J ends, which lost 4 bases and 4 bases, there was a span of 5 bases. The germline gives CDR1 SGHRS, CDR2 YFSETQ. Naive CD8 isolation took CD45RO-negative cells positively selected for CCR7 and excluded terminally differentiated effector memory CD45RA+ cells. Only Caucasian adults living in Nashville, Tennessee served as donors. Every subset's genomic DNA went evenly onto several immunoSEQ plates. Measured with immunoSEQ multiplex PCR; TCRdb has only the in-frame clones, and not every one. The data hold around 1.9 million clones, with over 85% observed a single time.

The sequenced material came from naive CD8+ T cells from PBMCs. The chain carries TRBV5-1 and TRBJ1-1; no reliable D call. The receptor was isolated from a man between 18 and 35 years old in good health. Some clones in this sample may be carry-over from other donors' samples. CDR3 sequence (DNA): TGCGCCAGCAGCCCCGGCACTGAAGCTTTCTTT. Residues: CASSPGTEAFF.